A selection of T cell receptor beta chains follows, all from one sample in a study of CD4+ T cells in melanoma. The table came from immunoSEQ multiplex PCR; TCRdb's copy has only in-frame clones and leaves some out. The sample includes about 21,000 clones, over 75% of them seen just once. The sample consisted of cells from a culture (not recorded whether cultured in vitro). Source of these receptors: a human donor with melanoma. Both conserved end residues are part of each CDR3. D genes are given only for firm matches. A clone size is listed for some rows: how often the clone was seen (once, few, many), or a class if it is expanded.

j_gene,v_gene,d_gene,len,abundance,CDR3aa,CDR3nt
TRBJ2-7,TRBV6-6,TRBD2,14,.,CASGKYRGAYEQYF,TGTGCCAGCGGAAAGTATCGGGGGGCCTACGAGCAGTACTTC
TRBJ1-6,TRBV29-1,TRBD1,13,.,CSAKGTGNSPLHF,TGCAGCGCAAAGGGGACAGGGAATTCACCCCTCCACTTT
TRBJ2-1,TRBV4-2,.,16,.,CASSQDLWGAGNEQFF,TGTGCCAGCAGCCAAGATCTGTGGGGGGCCGGAAATGAGCAGTTCTTC
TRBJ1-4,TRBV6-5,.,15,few,CASSPREGSNEKLFF,TGTGCCAGCAGCCCCCGGGAGGGGAGCAATGAAAAACTGTTTTTT
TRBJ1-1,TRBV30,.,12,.,CAWSPHGGEAFF,TGTGCCTGGAGCCCGCACGGGGGGGAAGCTTTCTTT
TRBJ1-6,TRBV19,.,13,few,CASNQGNNSPLHF,TGTGCCAGTAACCAGGGCAATAATTCACCCCTCCACTTT
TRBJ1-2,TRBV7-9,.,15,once,CASSLERGSGYGYTF,TGTGCCAGCAGCTTAGAGAGGGGTAGCGGCTATGGCTACACCTTC
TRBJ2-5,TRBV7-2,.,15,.,CASSLVFWGPGTQYF,TGTGCCAGCAGCTTAGTCTTCTGGGGGCCAGGGACCCAGTACTTC
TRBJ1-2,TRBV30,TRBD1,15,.,CAWSRRDRGWGGYTF,TGTGCCTGGAGCCGCCGTGACAGGGGGTGGGGTGGCTACACCTTC
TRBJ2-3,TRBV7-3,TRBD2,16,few,CASSLYGGTTPDTQYF,TGTGCCAGCAGCCTCTATGGGGGGACTACCCCAGATACGCAGTATTTT
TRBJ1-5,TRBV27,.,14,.,CASSAVPGFQPQHF,TGTGCCAGCAGTGCGGTCCCAGGGTTTCAGCCCCAGCATTTT
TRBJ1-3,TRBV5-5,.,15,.,CASSTAGPSGNTIYF,TGTGCCAGCTCCACGGCAGGGCCCTCTGGAAACACCATATATTTT
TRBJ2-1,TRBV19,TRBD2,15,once,CASSRTSGGWYEQFF,TGTGCCAGTAGCAGGACTAGCGGGGGGTGGTATGAGCAGTTCTTC
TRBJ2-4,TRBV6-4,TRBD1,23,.,CASSDGTGGSWTKSILAKNIQYF,TGTGCCAGCAGTGACGGGACAGGGGGTAGTTGGACAAAATCAATATTAGCCAAAAACATTCAGTACTTC
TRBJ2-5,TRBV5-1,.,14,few,CASSLGQMSETQYF,TGCGCCAGCAGCTTGGGACAGATGTCCGAGACCCAGTACTTC
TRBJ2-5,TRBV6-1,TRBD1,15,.,CASRVDRVLAETQYF,TGTGCCAGCAGAGTGGACAGGGTTTTAGCGGAGACCCAGTACTTC
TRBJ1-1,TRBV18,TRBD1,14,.,CASSPIQGATEAFF,TGTGCCAGCTCACCAATTCAGGGGGCGACTGAAGCTTTCTTT
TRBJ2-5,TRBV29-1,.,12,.,CSVSQGQETQYF,TGCAGCGTTAGTCAGGGGCAAGAGACCCAGTACTTC
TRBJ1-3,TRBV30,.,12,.,CAWSELGNTIYF,TGTGCCTGGAGCGAGCTTGGAAACACCATATATTTT
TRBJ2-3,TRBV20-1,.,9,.,CSALPGQYF,TGCAGTGCCCTGCCGGGACAGTATTTT
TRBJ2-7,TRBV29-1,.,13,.,CSAGKGGSYEQYF,TGCAGCGCCGGGAAAGGGGGAAGCTACGAGCAGTACTTC
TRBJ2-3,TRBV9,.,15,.,CASSVVGAGRDTQYF,TGTGCCAGCAGCGTAGTGGGGGCCGGTAGGGATACGCAGTATTTT
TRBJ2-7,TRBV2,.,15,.,CASSEEVGPTYEQYF,TGTGCCAGCAGTGAAGAGGTGGGACCCACCTACGAGCAGTACTTC
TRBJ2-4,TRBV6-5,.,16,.,CASSYAASVSQNIQYF,TGTGCCAGCAGTTACGCGGCTAGCGTTAGTCAAAACATTCAGTACTTC
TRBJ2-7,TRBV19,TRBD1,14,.,CASSIRQGSYEQYF,TGTGCCAGTAGTATCCGACAGGGGTCCTACGAGCAGTACTTC
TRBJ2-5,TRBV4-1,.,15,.,CASTYRAYGEETQYF,TGCGCCAGCACCTACAGGGCCTACGGGGAAGAGACCCAGTACTTC
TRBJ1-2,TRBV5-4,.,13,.,CASTQGLGYGYTF,TGTGCCAGCACCCAGGGGTTAGGCTATGGCTACACCTTC
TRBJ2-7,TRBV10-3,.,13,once,CAITEYLDGEQYF,TGTGCCATTACCGAGTACCTTGATGGGGAGCAGTACTTC
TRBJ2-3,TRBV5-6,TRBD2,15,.,CASSTGLAGTDTQYF,TGTGCCAGCAGCACCGGACTAGCGGGCACAGATACGCAGTATTTT
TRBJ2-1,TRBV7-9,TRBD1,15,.,CASSRTGGPYNEQFF,TGTGCCAGCAGCCGTACAGGGGGCCCCTACAATGAGCAGTTCTTC
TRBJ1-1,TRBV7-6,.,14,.,CASSPPGRGTEAFF,TGTGCCAGCAGCCCCCCTGGACGGGGCACTGAAGCTTTCTTT
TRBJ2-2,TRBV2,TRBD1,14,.,CASSGQGNTGELFF,TGTGCCAGCAGTGGACAGGGAAACACCGGGGAGCTGTTTTTT
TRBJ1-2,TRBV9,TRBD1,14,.,CASTRAGQGRGYTF,TGTGCCAGCACCCGGGCCGGACAGGGACGGGGCTACACCTTC
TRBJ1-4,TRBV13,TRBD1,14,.,CASRRTGELEKLFF,TGTGCCAGCAGACGGACAGGGGAGTTGGAAAAACTGTTTTTT
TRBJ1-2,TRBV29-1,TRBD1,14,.,CSATPGQVFGGYTF,TGCAGCGCAACCCCGGGACAGGTTTTCGGTGGCTACACCTTC
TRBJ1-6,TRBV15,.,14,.,CATSRPERGLPLHF,TGTGCCACCAGCAGACCCGAGAGAGGTCTACCCCTCCACTTT
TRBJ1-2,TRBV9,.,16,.,CASSPVGQLRLSGYTF,TGTGCCAGCAGCCCAGTGGGGCAGCTTAGACTATCTGGCTACACCTTC